These 32 T cell receptor beta chains were sequenced from one sample in a study of spatial heterogeneity in lung cancer. Broader study findings: Expanded intratumoral alpha and beta TCR counts tracked tumor mutation counts.

Each CDR3 protein gets one entry after TCRdb re-called the 5' RACE reads with MiXCR. The sample yields approximately 9,500 distinct CDR3 sequences, 8% seen once. These TCRs' antigens remain unknown. The sample's time point: sample taken at primary tumor resection. The sequenced sample was lung tumor tissue, obtained at surgery. Source of these receptors: a male donor with early-stage non-small cell lung cancer.

This clonotype was detected ten times or more. V is TRBV12-3 or TRBV12-4 and J is TRBJ2-7, with 11 bases fitting TRBD2. J gave up 4 bases and V 6 bases, and 5 bases lay outside the gene matches. CDR3 length: 14 amino acids. The CDR3 DNA follows: TGTGCCAGCAGGGCGACTAGCGGGACTTACGAGCAGTACTTC. Encoded protein: CASRATSGTYEQYF.

This sequence joins TRBV7-7 and TRBJ2-7; 10 positions match TRBD1. Germline assignment: CDR1 SSHAT and CDR2 FNYEAQ (reference sequence). The length of the CDR3 is 13 residues. After removal of 5 bases from V and 6 bases from J, the junction contained 4 bases not matched to a gene. The CDR3 DNA sequence: TGTGCCAGCAGCCGGGACAGGGGTAGCGAGCAGTACTTC. It is translated as CASSRDRGSEQYF.

This clonotype showed up many times. The chain combines TRBV14 with TRBJ2-5; D gene unclear. The V and J ends lost 0 bases and 4 bases respectively, with 6 bases between them. The germline V gene has CDR1 SGHDN and CDR2 FVKESK. The CDR3 is 13 residues long. CDR3 sequence: CASSQDNSETQYF. CDR3 nucleotides: TGTGCCAGCAGCCAAGATAACTCAGAGACCCAGTACTTC. Complete variable domain (other parts from reference TRBV14 and TRBJ2-5): EAGVTQFPSHSVIEKGQTVTLRCDPISGHDNLYWYRRVMGKEIKFLLHFVKESKQDESGMPNNRFLAERTGGTYSTLKVQPAELEDSGVYFCASSQDNSETQYFGPGTRLLVL.

This clonotype was observed at least ten times. This sequence joins TRBV20-1 and TRBJ2-7; 11 bases map to TRBD2. After removal of 3 bases from V and 6 bases from J, the junction contained 10 bases not matched to a gene. The CDR3 length is 15 residues. The V gene's germline CDR1 is DFQATT and CDR2 SNEGSKA (reference sequence). The chain's CDR3 is CSARELAGGLVEQYF. DNA of the CDR3: TGCAGTGCTAGGGAATTAGCGGGAGGGCTAGTCGAGCAGTACTTC.

The V and J genes are TRBV3-1 and TRBJ2-3; 8 positions match TRBD1. With 6 bases clipped from V and 4 bases from J, the junction kept 12 bases outside the gene matches. The length of the CDR3 is 16 residues. Germline V gives CDR1 LGHDT, CDR2 YNNKEL (reference sequence). The CDR3 coding sequence is TGTGCCAGCAGTCCCACCGGACAGGGTGTCGCAGATACGCAGTATTTT. This translates into CASSPTGQGVADTQYF.

This clonotype was seen at least ten times. The chain links TRBV29-1 to TRBJ2-3; weak D call: TRBD1 (5 bases). The CDR3 is 14 amino acids. From germline, CDR1 is SQVTM and CDR2 ANQGSEA. V was pared by 4 bases and J by 2 bases, with 13 bases between. The chain's CDR3 is CSVGKRGPTDTQYF. CDR3 DNA sequence: TGCAGCGTTGGTAAAAGGGGTCCCACAGATACGCAGTATTTT.

This chain links TRBV2 with TRBJ1-5, with 8 nucleotides matching TRBD1. The germline CDR1 and CDR2 sequences are SNHLY and FYNNEI. The CDR3 totals 14 residues. The V segment lost 5 bases and the J segment 7 bases; nucleotides outside the gene matches: 7. CDR3 amino acids: CASSLTGEVQPQHF. CDR3 coding DNA: TGTGCCAGCAGTCTGACAGGGGAGGTCCAGCCCCAGCATTTT.

Ten or more counts support this clonotype. This sequence joins TRBV7-3 and TRBJ2-2; the match to TRBD2 covers 14 bases. The V segment lost 5 bases and the J segment 6 bases; nucleotides outside the gene matches: 2. Germline CDR1 and CDR2: SGHTA and FQGTGA. This CDR3 comprises 15 residues. This CDR3 is CASSPGLAGAGELFF. The CDR3 DNA reads as TGTGCCAGCAGCCCGGGACTAGCGGGAGCCGGGGAGCTGTTTTTT.

This clonotype was observed many times. The chain combines TRBV10-3 with TRBJ2-1; 12 bases are a match to TRBD1. This CDR3 spans 16 amino acids. The junction had 7 bases not matched to a gene; V was cut back by 2 bases and J by 8 bases. Germline V gene sequence: CDR1 ENHRY, CDR2 SYGVKD. CDR3 nucleotides: TGTGCCATCAGTGAGGACTCGGGACAGGGGGCGGATGAGCAGTTCTTC. Its translation is CAISEDSGQGADEQFF.

This clonotype was detected ten times or more. CDR3 loop: CASSLDPRGAVDYGYTF. The CDR3 DNA reads TGTGCCAGCAGCTTAGATCCGCGGGGGGCAGTAGACTATGGCTACACCTTC. The V call is TRBV11-2, the J call TRBJ1-2; the D gene is possibly TRBD1 (6 bases). The length of the CDR3 is 17 residues. Looked up from germline, CDR1 is SGHAT and CDR2 is FQNNGV. Trimming cost V 0 bases and J 3 bases, with 17 bases left between them.

This chain joins TRBV2 and TRBJ1-5, with 10 bases identical to TRBD1. The CDR3 totals 13 residues. V shed 6 bases, J shed 6 bases, and the junction held 2 bases outside the gene matches. Per the germline V gene, CDR1 is SNHLY and CDR2 is FYNNEI. CDR3: CASRGQGSQPQHF. For the CDR3, the DNA is TGTGCCAGCAGGGGACAGGGGTCTCAGCCCCAGCATTTT. The full variable domain, in which reference TRBV2 and TRBJ1-5 provide the parts outside the CDR3, is EPEVTQTPSHQVTQMGQEVILRCVPISNHLYFYWYRQILGQKVEFLVSFYNNEISEKSEIFDDQFSVERPDGSNFTLKIRSTKLEDSAMYFCASRGQGSQPQHFGDGTRLSIL.

The sample holds many counts of this clonotype. This rearrangement joins TRBV12-3 or TRBV12-4 to TRBJ2-7, with D possibly matching TRBD2 (5 bases). CDR3 length: 12 amino acids. The V end was cut by 6 bases, the J end by 12 bases, with 18 bases between. This CDR3 reads CASSQGLATRYF. In DNA form, the CDR3 reads TGTGCCAGCAGCCAAGGACTGGCGACACGGTACTTC.

The chain has TRBV6-1 and TRBJ2-3, with no clear D. V lost 10 bases, J lost 4 bases, and 15 bases lay in between. This CDR3 has 13 residues. Germline V gene sequence: CDR1 MNHNS, CDR2 SASEGT. The CDR3 reads CATRTPGPDTQYF. In nucleotides, the CDR3 is TGTGCCACTCGGACCCCCGGCCCAGATACGCAGTATTTT.

This clonotype is medium-sized (0.01 to 0.1%) in the sample. This rearrangement joins TRBV12-3 or TRBV12-4 to TRBJ1-1; D is unresolved. Trimming removed 5 bases at V and 7 bases at J, with 14 bases between. The CDR3 totals 13 residues. The CDR3 sequence is CASSLLPPIEAFF. CDR3 bases: TGTGCCAGCAGTCTCCTACCCCCGATTGAAGCTTTCTTT.

This clonotype was counted at least ten times. The chain employs TRBV28 and TRBJ1-6; 9 bases line up with TRBD1. The germline CDR1 and CDR2 sequences are MDHEN and SYDVKM. V lost 5 bases, J lost 5 bases, and 4 bases stayed unmatched. The CDR3 sequence is 15 residues long. CDR3 protein: CASSLTGGNNSPLHF. For the CDR3, the DNA is TGTGCCAGCAGTCTGACAGGGGGGAATAATTCACCCCTCCACTTT.

Ten or more counts support this clonotype. The chain is built from TRBV25-1 and TRBJ1-2, with D perhaps matching TRBD1 (5 bases). The germline V and J ends were trimmed by 4 bases and 8 bases, with 8 bases remaining between them. Looked up from germline, CDR1 is MGHDK and CDR2 is SYGVNS. CDR3 size: 11 residues. CDR3 loop: CASSGGRGYTF. As DNA, the CDR3 is TGTGCCAGCAGTGGGGGGAGAGGCTACACCTTC.

This clonotype came up many times. A read error may account for a junction end that differs from germline. V and J are TRBV20-1 and TRBJ2-1; tentatively, D is TRBD2 (5 bases). The germline V gene has CDR1 DFQATT and CDR2 SNEGSKA (reference sequence). CDR3 length: 11 amino acids. This CDR3 reads CSAPSGERHRF. DNA of the CDR3: TGCAGTGCTCCCAGTGGGGAGCGCCACCGCTTC.

This clonotype was counted at least ten times. This chain uses TRBV10-1 with TRBJ2-2; D not certain. There are 14 residues in the CDR3. Looked up from germline, CDR1 is WNHNN and CDR2 is SYGVQD (reference sequence). Trimming stripped 3 bases from V and 0 bases from J, with 5 bases between. This CDR3 reads CASSDSANTGELFF. DNA for the CDR3: TGCGCCAGCAGTGATTCCGCGAACACCGGGGAGCTGTTTTTT.

This clonotype was picked up many times. The V call is TRBV12-3 or TRBV12-4, the J call TRBJ2-1, with D uncertain. This CDR3 is 13 amino acids long. V was cut by 2 bases and J by 6 bases, with 8 bases left in between. The CDR3 DNA sequence: TGTGCCAGCAGTTTAAACGCTCTCAATGAGCAGTTCTTC. Its translation is CASSLNALNEQFF.

This clonotype was recorded many times. The rearrangement links TRBV12-3 or TRBV12-4 to TRBJ2-5; no clear D. Trimming stripped 5 bases from V and 7 bases from J, with 11 bases between. This CDR3 spans 12 amino acids. The CDR3 loop reads CASSPTGGTQYF. The CDR3 nucleotides are TGTGCCAGCAGTCCGACGGGTGGGACCCAGTACTTC.

This clonotype was detected ten times or more. This rearrangement joins TRBV19 to TRBJ2-2; TRBD2 might be the D (5 bases). CDR3 length: 14 amino acids. Trimming removed 3 bases at V and 1 base at J, with 6 bases between. Per the germline V gene, CDR1 is LNHDA and CDR2 is SQIVND (reference sequence). CDR3 sequence: CASSISGNTGELFF. CDR3 in DNA: TGTGCCAGTAGTATCAGCGGGAACACCGGGGAGCTGTTTTTT.

This clonotype was seen more than once but under ten times. The chain uses TRBV2 and TRBJ2-7, with D possibly matching TRBD1 (5 bases). Germline-derived CDR1 and CDR2 are SNHLY and FYNNEI. The CDR3 covers 11 residues. Trimming shortened V by 5 bases and J by 6 bases, and 8 bases separated the two germline ends. CDR3 sequence: CASSPDSEQYF. Written as DNA, the CDR3 is TGTGCCAGCAGTCCTGACAGCGAGCAGTACTTC.

Only a few counts were recorded for this clonotype. CDR3 in amino acids: CASSYPGGEWAGELFF. The CDR3 DNA sequence: TGTGCTAGCAGCTACCCGGGAGGGGAGTGGGCCGGGGAGCTGTTTTTT. V is TRBV21-1 and J is TRBJ2-2; the table's D call TRBD2 went unverified against the DNA. TRBV21-1 is labeled a pseudogene. This CDR3 spans 16 amino acids.

J is TRBJ2-2 and V is TRBV20-1; D gene ambiguous. Germline V gene data show CDR1 as DFQATT and CDR2 as SNEGSKA (reference sequence). The CDR3 runs 11 residues. The V and J ends lost 3 bases and 7 bases respectively, with 6 bases between them. The CDR3 bases are TGCAGTGCTAGTTTCAACGGGGAGCTGTTTTTT. It yields the protein CSASFNGELFF.

This clonotype was detected only once. Possible read error: a much larger clone is one base away. The rearrangement joins TRBV12-3 or TRBV12-4 to TRBJ2-5; D is unresolved. This CDR3 is built from 13 residues. V was cut by 6 bases and J by 2 bases, with 10 bases left in between. This chain's CDR3 is CASSSKLQETQYF. CDR3 coding DNA: TGTGCCAGCAGCTCCAAATTACAAGAGACCCAGTACTTC.

At least ten counts were recorded for this clonotype. The V call is TRBV25-1, the J call TRBJ2-3, with D unresolved. V gave up 4 bases and J gave up 1 base, with 9 bases separating them. CDR3 length: 14 residues. From germline, CDR1 is MGHDK and CDR2 SYGVNS. The CDR3 loop is CASSVGWGTDTQYF. CDR3 nucleotides: TGTGCCAGCAGTGTTGGATGGGGCACAGATACGCAGTATTTT.

This clonotype is medium-sized. The chain joins TRBV7-2 to TRBJ2-1; D perhaps matches TRBD2 (5 bases). The CDR3 totals 13 residues. Trimming pared 5 bases from V and 4 bases from J, leaving 9 bases between. The germline V gene has CDR1 SGHTA and CDR2 FQGNSA. The CDR3 DNA is TGTGCCAGCAGCATTTCGGGGTACAATGAGCAGTTCTTC. Translated: CASSISGYNEQFF.

V and J are TRBV9 and TRBJ2-3; possibly TRBD2 for D (6 bases). The CDR3 has 14 residues. V was trimmed by 7 bases and J by 4 bases, leaving 16 bases between them. In germline, CDR1 is SGDLS, CDR2 YYNGEE. CDR3 nucleotides: TGTGCCAGCTCCCTGGGGGACTCCGCAGATACGCAGTATTTT. Translating gives CASSLGDSADTQYF.

This clonotype was counted only a few times. V gene TRBV28 combines with J gene TRBJ2-3; TRBD1 matches at 7 bases. The V gene end was trimmed by 5 bases and the J gene end by 8 bases; junction bases not matched to a gene: 16. This CDR3 has 16 amino acids. Germline CDR1 and CDR2: MDHEN and SYDVKM. CDR3 sequence (DNA): TGTGCCAGCAGTGGAGCCTCCGGGACAGCCGCCGGTACGCAGTATTTT. Translated: CASSGASGTAAGTQYF.

Ten or more counts support this clonotype. The chain is built from TRBV30 and TRBJ1-2; D remains unclear. This CDR3 comprises 12 residues. Germline CDR1 is GTSNPN and CDR2 is SVGIG (reference sequence). With 2 bases removed from V and 4 bases from J, the gap between germline ends came to 8 bases. This CDR3 is CAWSPPGYGYTF. The CDR3 DNA reads TGTGCCTGGAGTCCCCCGGGCTATGGCTACACCTTC.

This clonotype was counted at least ten times. The chain is built from TRBV29-1 and TRBJ1-4; D gene unclear. Trimming cost V 6 bases and J 0 bases, with 26 bases left between them. Germline V gene lookup returns CDR1 SQVTM and CDR2 ANQGSEA. The CDR3 extends over 19 amino acids. The CDR3 DNA sequence: TGCAGCGTGCGTGGGCGCAGCCGAATTCCCTTACCAACTAATGAAAAACTGTTTTTT. As protein: CSVRGRSRIPLPTNEKLFF.

This clonotype has a handful of counts. The chain joins TRBV23-1 to TRBJ2-5; 8 bases align to TRBD2. TRBV23-1 is reported as an ORF; its role is uncertain. CDR3 length: 16 amino acids. The trim removed 4 bases at V and 5 bases at J, leaving 12 bases unmatched. The CDR3 loop is CASSPLRGSGIETQYF. The DNA of the CDR3 is TGCGCCAGCAGTCCCCTCCGGGGTAGCGGGATCGAGACCCAGTACTTC.